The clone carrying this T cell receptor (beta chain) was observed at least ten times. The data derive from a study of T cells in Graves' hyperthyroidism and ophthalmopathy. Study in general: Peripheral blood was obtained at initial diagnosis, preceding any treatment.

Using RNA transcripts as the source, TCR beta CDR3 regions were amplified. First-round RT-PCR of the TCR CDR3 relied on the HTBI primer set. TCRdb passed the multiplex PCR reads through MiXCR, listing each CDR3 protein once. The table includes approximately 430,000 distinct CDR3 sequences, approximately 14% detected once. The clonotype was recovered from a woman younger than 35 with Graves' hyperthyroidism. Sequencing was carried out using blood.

The CDR3 DNA reads TGTGCCTGGACGACAGGGGCCAGCTTGGATACGCAGTATTTT. Its translation is CAWTTGASLDTQYF. The rearrangement uses TRBV30 and TRBJ2-3; the match to TRBD1 covers 8 bases. The CDR3 extends over 14 amino acids. After removal of 4 bases from V and 6 bases from J, the junction contained 9 bases not matched to a gene. From germline, CDR1 is GTSNPN and CDR2 SVGIG (reference sequence).